The sequence of this T cell receptor (beta chain) was determined in a study of shared clonotypes between healthy human individuals. Overall study findings and caveats: Naive CD4 clonotypes overlapped across several donors at approximately 5%. Tissue TCR repertoires likely differ from these blood-only repertoires.

Turning to this clone: What it binds is not known.

Assay: immunoSEQ multiplex PCR; the TCRdb copy retains only in-frame clones and omits some. The sample gives 2 million to 2.5 million clones, 90% to 97% of which show up once; around 0.13% is in the top ten. The sample was naive CD4+ T cells sorted from blood. The subset: CD45RA+ positively selected. This receptor was obtained from a man between 18 and 29 years old in good health.

The CDR3 sequence: CASSELDKAGGAFF. CDR3 nucleotide sequence: TGTGCCAGCAGTGAATTGGATAAGGCTGGGGGGGCTTTCTTT. V usage is TRBV6-1 and J usage is TRBJ1-1; a weak D match, TRBD1 (5 bases). Looked up from germline, CDR1 is MNHNS and CDR2 is SASEGT. V was cut by 2 bases and J by 11 bases, with 18 bases left in between. The CDR3 is 14 residues long.